The 10 T cell receptor beta chains listed next were all sequenced from one sample in a study of OX40 agonist ivuxolimab in advanced cancers. The method was the immunoSEQ multiplex PCR assay. Drawn from immuneACCESS, this table holds only the in-frame rearrangements with V and J called that TCRdb kept. Clones are partly lost; checked studies trace under half to an unresolved V gene and leave the rest unexplained. The sample table shows 60,000 to 75,000 clones, and about 85% are seen once. The ten largest clones capture around 3.7% of the sample. This material consisted of CD4+ or CD8+ T cells sorted from blood, taken in a trial of the OX40 agonist ivuxolimab. These receptors were taken from an adult with an advanced solid tumor such as melanoma, head and neck, liver or kidney cancer.

The chain has TRBV4-3 and TRBJ2-7, with D possibly TRBD1 on 6 matching bases. Trimming pared 0 bases from V and 2 bases from J, leaving 14 bases between. Per germline, CDR1 LGHNA and CDR2 YSLEER. The CDR3 is made up of 16 amino acids. The CDR3 protein is CASSQDSQGKAYEQYF. The CDR3 DNA reads TGCGCCAGCAGCCAAGACTCCCAGGGGAAGGCCTACGAGCAGTACTTC.

J is TRBJ2-5 and V is TRBV6-5; 11 positions match TRBD2. Per the germline V gene, CDR1 is MNHEY and CDR2 is SVGAGI. V shed 4 bases, J shed 4 bases, and the junction held 5 bases outside the gene matches. The CDR3 has 15 amino acids. The CDR3 is CASSSPSGGLETQYF. CDR3 nucleotides: TGTGCCAGCAGTTCTCCTAGCGGGGGGTTAGAGACCCAGTACTTC.

The chain uses TRBV6-4 and TRBJ2-5, with D possibly being TRBD1 (5 bases). Germline V gene sequence: CDR1 MRHNA, CDR2 SNTAGT. V was pared by 6 bases and J by 4 bases, with 12 bases between. This CDR3 has 13 residues. The CDR3 nucleotides are TGTGCCAGCAGCACCAACCAGGGAGAGACCCAGTACTTC. Protein sequence: CASSTNQGETQYF.

The genes are TRBV2 and TRBJ1-5; 7 nucleotides align to TRBD1. V dropped 7 bases and J dropped 2; count of bases not matched to a gene: 8. Germline V lookup: CDR1 SNHLY, CDR2 FYNNEI. The CDR3 is 15 residues long. The CDR3: CASIARQGGNQPQHF. CDR3 DNA: TGTGCCAGCATCGCCCGACAGGGAGGCAATCAGCCCCAGCATTTT.

The genes are TRBV14 and TRBJ2-6, with unresolved D. Per germline, CDR1 SGHDN and CDR2 FVKESK. V shed 0 bases and J shed 1 base, with 7 bases lying between them. CDR3 length: 16 amino acids. The CDR3 region has the DNA TGTGCCAGCAGCCAAGATCTACTTTCTGGGGCCAACGTCCTGACTTTC. It specifies CASSQDLLSGANVLTF.

The gene calls are TRBV7-2 and TRBJ2-5; the match to TRBD2 covers 11 bases. Germline loops: CDR1 SGHTA, CDR2 FQGNSA. The trim removed 1 base at V and 5 bases at J, leaving 9 bases unmatched. The CDR3 has 17 amino acids. Here the CDR3 reads CASSLVGLASGGETQYF. CDR3 coding DNA: TGTGCCAGCAGCTTAGTAGGGTTAGCTAGCGGGGGGGAGACCCAGTACTTC.

This chain joins TRBV7-3 and TRBJ1-1; D gene ambiguous. The germline V gene encodes CDR1 SGHTA and CDR2 FQGTGA. The CDR3 has 13 amino acids. V was pared by 2 bases and J by 6 bases, with 10 bases between. CDR3 coding DNA: TGTGCCAGCAGCTTAGGTTTTGAGGCTGAAGCTTTCTTT. Amino acid sequence: CASSLGFEAEAFF.

V gene TRBV9 combines with J gene TRBJ2-4; either TRBD1 or TRBD2 may supply D (5 bases each). The CDR3 is 13 residues long. CDR1 and CDR2 from the germline V gene are SGDLS and YYNGEE. Trimming pared 4 bases from V and 5 bases from J, leaving 10 bases between. The CDR3 is CASSPGPENIQYF. Written as DNA, the CDR3 is TGTGCCAGCAGCCCGGGACCCGAAAACATTCAGTACTTC.

The chain links TRBV5-1 to TRBJ2-1; weak D call: TRBD2 (5 bases). With 2 bases removed from V and 1 base from J, the gap between germline ends came to 10 bases. Germline loops: CDR1 SGHRS, CDR2 YFSETQ. The CDR3 totals 15 residues. This chain's CDR3 is CASSFNGGSYNEQFF. The CDR3 bases are TGCGCCAGCAGCTTTAACGGCGGGTCCTACAATGAGCAGTTCTTC. Complete variable domain (other parts from reference TRBV5-1 and TRBJ2-1): KAGVTQTPRYLIKTRGQQVTLSCSPISGHRSVSWYQQTPGQGLQFLFEYFSETQRNKGNFPGRFSGRQFSNSRSEMNVSTLELGDSALYLCASSFNGGSYNEQFFGPGTRLTVL.

The chain recombines TRBV27 with TRBJ1-4, with D perhaps TRBD1 (5 bases). Germline V CDR1 and CDR2: MNHEY, SMNVEV (reference sequence). The V gene lost 7 bases and the J gene lost 8 bases, with 20 bases spanning the gap. This CDR3 has 15 residues. CDR3 sequence: CASTKNGGKGEKLFF. The CDR3 DNA reads as TGTGCCAGCACCAAAAACGGGGGGAAGGGGGAAAAACTGTTTTTT.